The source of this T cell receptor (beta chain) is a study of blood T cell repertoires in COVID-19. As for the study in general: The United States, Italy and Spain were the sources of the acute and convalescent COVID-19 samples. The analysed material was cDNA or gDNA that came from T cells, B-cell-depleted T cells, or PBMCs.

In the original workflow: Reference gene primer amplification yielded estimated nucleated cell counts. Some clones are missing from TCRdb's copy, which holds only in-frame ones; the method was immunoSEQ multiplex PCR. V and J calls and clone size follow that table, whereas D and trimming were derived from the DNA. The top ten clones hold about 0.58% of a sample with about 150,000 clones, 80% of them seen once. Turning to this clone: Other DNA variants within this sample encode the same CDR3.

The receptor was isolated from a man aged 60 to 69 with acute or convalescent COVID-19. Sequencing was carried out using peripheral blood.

Here the CDR3 reads CASSPTGQGTDTQYF. For the CDR3, the DNA is TGTGCCAGCAGCCCGACCGGACAGGGCACAGATACGCAGTATTTT. The chain joins TRBV7-9 to TRBJ2-3; the match to TRBD1 covers 7 bases. The CDR3 sequence is 15 residues long. V shed 5 bases and J 1 base; nucleotides not matched to a gene: 6. Per the germline V gene, CDR1 is SEHNR and CDR2 is FQNEAQ (reference sequence).